This T cell receptor (beta chain) was recorded in a study of cytomegalovirus exposure and HLA in healthy donors. Primers for the PCR totalled 60 Vbeta and 13 Jbeta. Repertoires were generated with immunoSEQ multiplex PCR, while TCRdb's copy carries only in-frame clones and drops some. The sample totals approximately 92,000 clones; its top ten clones hold 3.4%. V lost 4 bases, J lost 4 bases, and 0 bases stayed unmatched. In germline, CDR1 is MRHNA, CDR2 SNTAGT. This CDR3 has 13 amino acids. The sequence was collected from a woman aged 25 to 39 in good health and CMV-seronegative. The chain combines TRBV6-4 with TRBJ2-5; 10 bases match TRBD2. The specimen sequenced was PBMCs. The CDR3 coding sequence is TGTGCCAGCAGTGTAGCGGGAGGAGAGACCCAGTACTTC. Protein product: CASSVAGGETQYF.